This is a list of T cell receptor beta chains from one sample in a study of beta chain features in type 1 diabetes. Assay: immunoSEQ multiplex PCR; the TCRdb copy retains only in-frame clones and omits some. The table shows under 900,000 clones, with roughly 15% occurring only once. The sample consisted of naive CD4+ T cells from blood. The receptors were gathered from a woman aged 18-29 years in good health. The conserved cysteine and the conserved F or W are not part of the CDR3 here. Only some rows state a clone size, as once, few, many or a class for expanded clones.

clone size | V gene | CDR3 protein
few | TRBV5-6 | ASSLDRASYEQY
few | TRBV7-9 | ASTLSGTGQQETQY
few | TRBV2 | ASSGGWGNYNEQF
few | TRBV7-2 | ASSLNPGEWETQY
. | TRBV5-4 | ASSLGVTGLNTEAF
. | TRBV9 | ASSVASGLRETQY
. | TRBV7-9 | ASSTWGRGPGYGYT
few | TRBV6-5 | ASSPGQGVDEQY
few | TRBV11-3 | ASSLMGTSGKNEQF
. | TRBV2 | ASRGRGSYNEQF
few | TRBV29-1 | SVVGRETQY
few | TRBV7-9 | ASSREGIDGYT
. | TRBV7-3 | ASSLTPGTDTQY
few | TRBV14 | ASSPMSYEQY
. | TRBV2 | ASSERTGRTDTQY
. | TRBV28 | ASRRGHGNTIY
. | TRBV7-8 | ASSLWQGSTDTQY
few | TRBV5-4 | ASSFNRVTYNEQF
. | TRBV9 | ASSVAQKLSNQPQH
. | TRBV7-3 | ASGVAGGDEQF
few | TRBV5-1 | ASKTTSVSSYNEQF
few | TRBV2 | ASRGQIYGYT
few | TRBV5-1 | ASSFDWWYGYT
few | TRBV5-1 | ASSDDRNTEAF
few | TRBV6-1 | ASSDRTGGNYEQY
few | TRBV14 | ASSQAAGRRDNEQF
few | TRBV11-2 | ASSLGNGLSYNEQF
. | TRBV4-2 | ASSNSGRATQETQY
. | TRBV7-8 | ASSLESGLVNEQF
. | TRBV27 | ASSSSTGTSAYNEQF
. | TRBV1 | TRNFRAGVRSTDTQY
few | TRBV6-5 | ASSLSGLLNEQF
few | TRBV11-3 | ASSPRQGSYNEQF
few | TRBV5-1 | ASSLGRGETQY
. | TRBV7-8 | ASSLVVAGAYEQY
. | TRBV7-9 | ASSFGGGVNTEAF
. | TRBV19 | ASSPPGQGREDEQF
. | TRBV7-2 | ASSLTLMNSYEQY
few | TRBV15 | ATSRDLLAGKEEF
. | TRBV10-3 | AISADREYQPQH
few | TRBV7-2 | ASSLGGGHGETQY
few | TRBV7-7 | ASASGLASSYNEQF
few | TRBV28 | ATSWGPSTDTQY
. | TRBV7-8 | ASSPPPGTVSYNEQF
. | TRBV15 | ATSREDRDTGELF
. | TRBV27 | ASSFRGAIGEQY